This T cell receptor beta chain was identified in a study of cytomegalovirus exposure and HLA in healthy donors. This clone occurred many times. The antigen is undetermined. PCR employed 60 Vbeta and 13 Jbeta primers. The method was immunoSEQ multiplex PCR; TCRdb's version includes in-frame clones alone and lacks a portion of them. The sample holds over 150,000 clones, roughly 80% seen once. Broader study findings: Analyses of presence and absence presupposed an approximately uniform sequencing depth across donors.

Between the trimmed V and J ends, which lost 3 bases and 1 base, there was a span of 8 bases. In germline, CDR1 is LGHNA, CDR2 YSLEER. The CDR3 is made up of 14 amino acids. The source is a man younger than 45 in good health and CMV-seropositive. The chain links TRBV4-3 to TRBJ2-3, with no clear D. The sequenced sample consisted of PBMCs. This chain's CDR3 is CASSQGSRTDTQYF. The CDR3 nucleotides read TGCGCCAGCAGCCAGGGCAGTCGCACAGATACGCAGTATTTT.